This T cell receptor beta chain was found in a study of blood T cell repertoires in COVID-19. The CDR3 sequence is 13 residues long. Germline V lookup: CDR1 ENHRY, CDR2 SYGVKD. Unmatched junction bases numbered 2, after V lost 4 bases and J lost 2 bases. Participants spanned ages about 18 to 95 years and resided in over 20 US areas. Symptom resolution, clearance, or two negative PCRs marked donors in Cohort 3 as recovered. Method: immunoSEQ multiplex PCR; TCRdb's copy keeps in-frame clones and lacks some. This sample has hundreds of thousands of clones, with 85% to 90% found just once. The chain combines TRBV10-3 with TRBJ2-7; 7 bases agree with TRBD1. The specimen was PBMCs or T cells enriched from blood (not recorded which). The receptor was isolated from a man aged 30 to 45 who had recovered from COVID-19. The CDR3 loop is CAISGQGTYEQYF. DNA of the CDR3: TGTGCCATCAGTGGACAGGGAACCTACGAGCAGTACTTC.